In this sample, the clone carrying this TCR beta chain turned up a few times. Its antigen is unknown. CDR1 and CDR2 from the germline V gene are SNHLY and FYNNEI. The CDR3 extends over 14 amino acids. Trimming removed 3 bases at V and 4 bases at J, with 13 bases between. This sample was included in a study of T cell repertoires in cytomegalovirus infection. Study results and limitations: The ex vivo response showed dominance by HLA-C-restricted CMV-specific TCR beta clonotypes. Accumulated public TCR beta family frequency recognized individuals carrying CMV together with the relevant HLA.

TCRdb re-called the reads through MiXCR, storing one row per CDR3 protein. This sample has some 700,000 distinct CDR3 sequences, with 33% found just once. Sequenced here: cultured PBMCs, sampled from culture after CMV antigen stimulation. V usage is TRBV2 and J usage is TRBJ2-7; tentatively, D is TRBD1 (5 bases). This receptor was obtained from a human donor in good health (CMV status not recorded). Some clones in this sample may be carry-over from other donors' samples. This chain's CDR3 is CASSDQGEGYEQYF. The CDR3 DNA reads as TGTGCCAGCAGTGACCAAGGGGAAGGATACGAGCAGTACTTC. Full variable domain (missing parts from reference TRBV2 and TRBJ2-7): EPEVTQTPSHQVTQMGQEVILRCVPISNHLYFYWYRQILGQKVEFLVSFYNNEISEKSEIFDDQFSVERPDGSNFTLKIRSTKLEDSAMYFCASSDQGEGYEQYFGPGTRLTVT.